The rows below give T cell receptor beta chains drawn from one sample of a study of cytomegalovirus exposure and HLA in healthy donors. The table came from immunoSEQ multiplex PCR; TCRdb's copy has only in-frame clones and leaves some out. The table has over 200,000 clones, approximately 82% seen once. The sample taken for sequencing was PBMCs. The receptors originated from a woman in her thirties or forties in good health and CMV-seronegative. The CDR3 runs from the conserved cysteine through the conserved F or W. The order of the fields is J gene, clone size, V gene, D gene, CDR3 DNA, CDR3 protein. A D gene is named only where the DNA matches it firmly. Rows may omit the clone size; those that give it use once, few, many or a size class.

>TRBJ1-3|NA|TRBV11-3|TRBD1
TGTGCCAGCAGCCCATTGGACAGGGGGAGAACATTCGCTGGAAACACCATATATTTT
CASSPLDRGRTFAGNTIYF
>TRBJ2-3|NA|TRBV7-9|NA
TGTGCCAGCAGCCCGGACAGCTACTATACGCAGTATTTT
CASSPDSYYTQYF
>TRBJ1-6|NA|TRBV28|TRBD1
TGTGCCAGCAGAAGGGACAGTACGAATTCACCCCTCCACTTT
CASRRDSTNSPLHF
>TRBJ1-1|NA|TRBV18|NA
TGTGCCAGCTCACCAGAGTTGGGGCATCAGAACACTGAAGCTTTCTTT
CASSPELGHQNTEAFF
>TRBJ2-1|NA|TRBV27|NA
TGTGCCAGCAGGACCCGGGGAGAGTTCAATGAGCAGTTCTTC
CASRTRGEFNEQFF
>TRBJ1-1|NA|TRBV12-5|TRBD1
TGTGCTAGTGGTCCTGACGGGACAGTTTTCCAGGCTTTCTTT
CASGPDGTVFQAFF
>TRBJ1-6|NA|TRBV13|NA
TGTGCCAGCAGCTTTGGGACAATTCCGGGTAATTCACCCCTCCACTTT
CASSFGTIPGNSPLHF
>TRBJ2-1|NA|TRBV5-1|TRBD1
TGCGCCAGCAGCTTGGCCCCGGACAGGGGGCTAAATGAGCAGTTCTTC
CASSLAPDRGLNEQFF
>TRBJ1-2|NA|TRBV5-6|NA
TGTGCCAGCAGCTTGTCTCGGGCAGGGGCGATCTATGGCTACACCTTC
CASSLSRAGAIYGYTF
>TRBJ1-4|NA|TRBV5-1|NA
TGCGCCAGCAGCTTGTCTGGGGGCAGTACCCCTGAAAAACTGTTTTTT
CASSLSGGSTPEKLFF
>TRBJ1-3|NA|TRBV29-1|TRBD1
TGCAGCGTCTCGGCCAGGGGGCTAGGAAACACCATATATTTT
CSVSARGLGNTIYF
>TRBJ1-2|NA|TRBV6-6|NA
TGTGCCAGCAGTTACACAGGGCATGGCTACACCTTC
CASSYTGHGYTF
>TRBJ2-7|NA|TRBV19|TRBD1
TGTGCCAGTAGTATTTCCGGACAGGGGTTTCCTTACGAGCAGTACTTC
CASSISGQGFPYEQYF
>TRBJ2-7|NA|TRBV2|NA
TGTGCCAGCAGTTTAGCGGCGAACTACGAGCAGTACTTC
CASSLAANYEQYF
>TRBJ2-7|NA|TRBV7-2|NA
TGTGCCAGCAGCCTAAGCGATGAGCAGTACTTC
CASSLSDEQYF
>TRBJ2-3|NA|TRBV19|NA
TGTGCCAGTAGTATCGGGATTTTAGATACGCAGTATTTT
CASSIGILDTQYF
>TRBJ2-5|NA|TRBV9|TRBD2
TGTGCCAGCAGCGTAGGGGTGGGACTAGGGAGAGAGACCCAGTACTTC
CASSVGVGLGRETQYF
>TRBJ2-3|NA|TRBV5-4|TRBD1
TGTGCCAGCAGCTCGGCTGGGACAGGGGCGGGAGGTATAGATACGCAGTATTTT
CASSSAGTGAGGIDTQYF
>TRBJ2-3|NA|TRBV19|TRBD2
TGTGCCAGTAGTATAGGACCGGGGGGGGCGACAGATACGCAGTATTTT
CASSIGPGGATDTQYF
>TRBJ1-2|NA|TRBV5-8|TRBD1
TGTGCCAGCAGCTCGGGTCCGGGACAGGGAGGAGGCTACACCTTC
CASSSGPGQGGGYTF
>TRBJ1-4|NA|TRBV7-9|NA
TGTTCCAGCAGTGCCCAGGGAGGAAAACTGTTTTTT
CSSSAQGGKLFF
>TRBJ1-2|NA|TRBV27|TRBD1
TGTGCCAGCAGTCCCCAGGGGGACGGCTACACCTTC
CASSPQGDGYTF
>TRBJ2-7|few|TRBV4-3|TRBD2
TGCGCCAGCAGCCCAATAGCGGGGGTAAACTACGAGCAGTACTTC
CASSPIAGVNYEQYF
>TRBJ1-4|NA|TRBV5-6|NA
TGTGCCAGCAGCTTGGGGGGGGAGCAAGAAAAACTGTTTTTT
CASSLGGEQEKLFF
>TRBJ2-7|NA|TRBV5-6|NA
TGTGCCAGCAGCTTGCGGACAAAGATTATCTACGAGCAGTACTTC
CASSLRTKIIYEQYF
>TRBJ2-1|NA|TRBV29-1|TRBD2
TGCTGCGGGGGTAGCGGGGGGTACAATGAGCAGTTCTTC
CCGGSGGYNEQFF
>TRBJ2-7|NA|TRBV4-3|TRBD2
TGCGCCAGCAGCCAAGTTTCCCGGGGGGGCTATGAGCAGTACTTC
CASSQVSRGGYEQYF
>TRBJ2-7|few|TRBV21-1|NA
TGTGCCAGGATCCGGGACAGCTACGAGCAGTACTTC
CARIRDSYEQYF
>TRBJ2-1|NA|TRBV7-6|NA
TGTGCCAGCAGCTTGTGGACAAATGAGCAGTTCTTC
CASSLWTNEQFF
>TRBJ1-2|NA|TRBV15|NA
TGTGCCACCAGCAGACCGGACTCGGAATATGGCTACACCTTC
CATSRPDSEYGYTF
>TRBJ1-2|NA|TRBV30|NA
TGTGCCTGCTCGGAACTAGGGTTTAACTATGGCTACACCTTC
CACSELGFNYGYTF
>TRBJ1-1|NA|TRBV19|NA
TGTGCCAGTAGTTACAGGGCGGGGGACACTGAAGCTTTCTTT
CASSYRAGDTEAFF
>TRBJ2-1|few|TRBV5-1|TRBD2
TGCGCCAGCAGCTTGTTTACTAGCGGTTCCTACAATGAGCAGTTCTTC
CASSLFTSGSYNEQFF
>TRBJ2-2|NA|TRBV7-2|TRBD1
TGTGCCAGCAGCCGGGACAGGGGAGTAGCCGGGGAGCTGTTTTTT
CASSRDRGVAGELFF
>TRBJ2-1|NA|TRBV4-1|NA
TGCGCCAGCAGCCAGGCGGGGTGGGAGCAGTTCTTC
CASSQAGWEQFF
>TRBJ2-1|NA|TRBV4-3|NA
TGCGCCAGCAGCCAAGAACGCAGGGTTGAGCAGTTCTTC
CASSQERRVEQFF
>TRBJ2-3|NA|TRBV6-5|TRBD1
TGTGCCAGCAGCTCCGGGACAGGACCAGATACGCAGTATTTT
CASSSGTGPDTQYF
>TRBJ2-7|once|TRBV9|TRBD2
TGTGCCAGCAGCGTAGGTACGGGGGGGGAGGGATTTACAGACGAGCAGTACTTC
CASSVGTGGEGFTDEQYF
>TRBJ1-5|NA|TRBV28|TRBD1
TGTGCCAGCAGATGGACAGGGGATGGTAGCAATCAGCCCCAGCATTTT
CASRWTGDGSNQPQHF
>TRBJ2-3|NA|TRBV29-1|NA
TGCAGCGTTTGGCCTGTGGGCACAGATACGCAGTATTTT
CSVWPVGTDTQYF
>TRBJ2-3|NA|TRBV5-1|NA
TGCGCCAGCAGCTTGGACGCGGGGCGAGCCACAGATACGCAGTATTTT
CASSLDAGRATDTQYF
>TRBJ1-2|NA|TRBV19|NA
TGTGCCAGTAGGGACAGCATCAGCTATGGCTACACCTTC
CASRDSISYGYTF
>TRBJ1-2|NA|TRBV25-1|NA
TGTGCCAGCAGTGAATATAGTGGCTACACCTTC
CASSEYSGYTF
>TRBJ2-7|NA|TRBV7-7|NA
TGTGCTAGCAGCTTAGGGCCAGGGGACGAGCAGTACTTC
CASSLGPGDEQYF
>TRBJ1-1|NA|TRBV11-3|NA
TGTGCCAGCAGCTTAGTACCGGGACAGAACACTGAAGCTTTCTTT
CASSLVPGQNTEAFF
>TRBJ2-7|NA|TRBV5-1|TRBD1
TGCGCCAGCAGCTTGACCTCCGGGACAGGGGCCTACGAGCAGTACTTC
CASSLTSGTGAYEQYF
>TRBJ1-3|NA|TRBV7-2|NA
TGTGCCAGCAGCTCAGACGGGGCAGGGGCTGGAAACACCATATATTTT
CASSSDGAGAGNTIYF
>TRBJ1-1|NA|TRBV14|NA
TGTGCCAGCAGAAGGGGTTCGCCGTTAGAGCTGACTGAAGCTTTCTTT
CASRRGSPLELTEAFF
>TRBJ1-1|NA|TRBV5-5|NA
TGTGCCAGCAGCTCCTTCGGGTCCCTAAACACTGAAGCTTTCTTT
CASSSFGSLNTEAFF
>TRBJ2-7|NA|TRBV11-2|TRBD1
TGTGCTTCCAGCCGAGAACAGGGGGAGACTTTCGAGCAGTACTTC
CASSREQGETFEQYF
>TRBJ2-7|NA|TRBV5-1|NA
TGCGCCAGCCGGGACTCGAGCTCCTACGAGCAGTACTTC
CASRDSSSYEQYF
>TRBJ2-7|NA|TRBV7-8|TRBD1
TGTGCCAGCAGCTTAGCGGGACAGGGCCCCTCGAACGAGCAGTACTTC
CASSLAGQGPSNEQYF
>TRBJ1-1|NA|TRBV9|NA
TGTGCCAGCAGCGAAACAGGGTTCATGAACACTGAAGCTTTCTTT
CASSETGFMNTEAFF